Listed below are T cell receptor beta chains from one sample, sequenced in a study of high-grade serous ovarian cancer treatment subgroups. TCRdb's table, derived via immunoSEQ multiplex PCR, lists solely in-frame clones and lacks some. The profile covers 10,000 to 12,000 clones, with around four fifths appearing a single time and about 6.1% taken by the ten largest. What was sequenced was tumor tissue. These TCRs come from a human donor with high-grade serous ovarian cancer. CDR3s include the opening cysteine and the closing phenylalanine or tryptophan. Each record gives: CDR3 protein, CDR3 DNA, V gene, clone size, D gene, J gene. D genes are given only for firm matches. Size tells how often a clone was seen (once, few, many) or the class of an expanded clone, and some rows leave it out.

CASSLTSNEQFF | TGCGCCAGCAGCTTGACGAGCAATGAGCAGTTCTTC | TRBV5-1 | NA | NA | TRBJ2-1
CASSLWGDSGANVLTF | TGTGCCAGCAGTTTGTGGGGAGACTCTGGGGCCAACGTCCTGACTTTC | TRBV28 | NA | NA | TRBJ2-6
CASSAGVGDSPLHF | TGTGCCAGCAGTGCGGGGGTTGGGGATTCACCCCTCCACTTT | TRBV6-1 | few | NA | TRBJ1-6
CASSDTSGTGGTGELFF | TGTGCCAGTAGTGATACTTCCGGGACAGGGGGCACCGGGGAGCTGTTTTTT | TRBV19 | NA | TRBD1 | TRBJ2-2
CASSLTPSDTQYF | TGTGCCAGCAGCTTAACACCGTCAGATACGCAGTATTTT | TRBV11-3 | NA | NA | TRBJ2-3
CASSPLWTDNEQFF | TGTGCCAGCAGCCCCCTCTGGACGGACAATGAGCAGTTCTTC | TRBV9 | NA | NA | TRBJ2-1
CASSMGRGPRGYTF | TGTGCCAGTAGTATGGGCAGGGGGCCGCGTGGCTACACCTTC | TRBV19 | NA | TRBD1 | TRBJ1-2
CASSSAHEQYF | TGTGCCAGCAGCTCGGCCCACGAGCAGTACTTC | TRBV5-6 | once | NA | TRBJ2-7
CASSQERVGRDEQYF | TGCGCCAGCAGCCAGGAAAGGGTCGGGAGGGACGAGCAGTACTTC | TRBV4-1 | NA | TRBD2 | TRBJ2-7
CASSFGQGPNQPQHF | TGTGCCAGCAGCTTCGGGCAGGGGCCTAATCAGCCCCAGCATTTT | TRBV7-9 | few | NA | TRBJ1-5
CASSQGQALLYEQYF | TGCGCCAGCAGCCAAGGACAAGCCCTCCTCTACGAGCAGTACTTC | TRBV5-1 | NA | NA | TRBJ2-7
CANRVGGSRQPQHF | TGTGCCAACAGGGTCGGGGGGTCTAGACAGCCCCAGCATTTT | TRBV9 | NA | NA | TRBJ1-5
CASSVGSGELFF | TGTGCCAGCAGCGTAGGGAGCGGGGAGCTGTTTTTT | TRBV9 | NA | NA | TRBJ2-2
CASSLVGTGLYEQYF | TGTGCCAGCAGCTTAGTCGGGACAGGGCTCTACGAGCAGTACTTC | TRBV7-2 | few | TRBD1 | TRBJ2-7
CASSEQGTYEQYF | TGTGCCAGCAGTGAACAGGGAACCTACGAGCAGTACTTC | TRBV6-1 | NA | NA | TRBJ2-7
CASSLGQGGYF | TGTGCCAGCAGCTTAGGACAGGGCGGTTACTTC | TRBV11-2 | NA | TRBD1 | TRBJ2-7
CASSPLGTGAPYEQYF | TGTGCCAGCAGCCCCCTTGGGACGGGAGCTCCCTACGAGCAGTACTTC | TRBV11-2 | NA | NA | TRBJ2-7
CASSPRTSSTDTQYF | TGTGCCAGCAGCCCGAGGACTAGTAGCACAGATACGCAGTATTTT | TRBV7-8 | NA | TRBD2 | TRBJ2-3
CASSEQVTYNYGYTF | TGTGCCAGCAGTGAACAGGTGACTTATAACTATGGCTACACCTTC | TRBV2 | NA | NA | TRBJ1-2
CASSWGTSAYNTGELFF | TGTGCCAGCAGCTGGGGGACTTCGGCTTATAACACCGGGGAGCTGTTTTTT | TRBV7-9 | NA | NA | TRBJ2-2
CASSRGLASSGANVLTF | TGCGCCAGCAGCAGGGGACTAGCGAGCTCTGGGGCCAACGTCCTGACTTTC | TRBV5-1 | NA | TRBD2 | TRBJ2-6
CASSPYGPRQPQHF | TGTGCCAGCAGTCCCTACGGGCCCCGTCAGCCCCAGCATTTT | TRBV28 | few | NA | TRBJ1-5
CSVDGRNTGELFF | TGCAGCGTTGATGGGCGCAACACCGGGGAGCTGTTTTTT | TRBV29-1 | NA | NA | TRBJ2-2
CASSLAPSGGFNEQFF | TGTGCCAGCAGCTTGGCTCCTAGCGGGGGCTTCAATGAGCAGTTCTTC | TRBV5-4 | NA | TRBD2 | TRBJ2-1
CASSYSSSSGANVLTF | TGTGCCAGCAGTTACTCCTCAAGCTCTGGGGCCAACGTCCTGACTTTC | TRBV6-5 | NA | NA | TRBJ2-6
CSVSGTLSGSSTDTQYF | TGCAGCGTTTCGGGGACACTTAGCGGGTCCAGCACAGATACGCAGTATTTT | TRBV29-1 | NA | NA | TRBJ2-3
CASRGGGVEAFF | TGTGCCAGCAGGGGAGGGGGCGTTGAAGCTTTCTTT | TRBV6-1 | NA | TRBD1 | TRBJ1-1
CASSQATGPANTGELFF | TGTGCCAGCAGCCAAGCGACAGGGCCTGCGAACACCGGGGAGCTGTTTTTT | TRBV14 | once | TRBD1 | TRBJ2-2
CASRKAAFSTDTQYF | TGTGCCAGCCGAAAAGCCGCATTTAGCACAGATACGCAGTATTTT | TRBV7-2 | NA | NA | TRBJ2-3
CAWKRSTGTGSILGSPLHF | TGTGCCTGGAAGCGATCGACCGGGACAGGGTCTATCTTGGGTTCACCCCTCCACTTT | TRBV30 | NA | TRBD1 | TRBJ1-6
CASSPSVGNYGYTF | TGTGCCAGCTCACCTAGTGTGGGGAACTATGGCTACACCTTC | TRBV18 | NA | NA | TRBJ1-2
CASSIGLAGGQEQYF | TGTGCCAGTAGTATCGGACTAGCGGGAGGCCAGGAGCAGTACTTC | TRBV19 | few | TRBD2 | TRBJ2-7
CASKGRPGGYTF | TGTGCCAGCAAGGGACGCCCGGGGGGCTACACCTTC | TRBV28 | NA | NA | TRBJ1-2
CASVRDRSSYEQYF | TGTGCCAGCGTCAGGGACCGAAGCTCCTACGAGCAGTACTTC | TRBV2 | NA | NA | TRBJ2-7
CASSSTGTKVGEQFF | TGTGCCAGCAGCTCAACCGGGACCAAAGTTGGGGAGCAGTTCTTC | TRBV5-4 | NA | NA | TRBJ2-1
CASSTRPLTGGAEQFF | TGTGCCAGCAGCACCCGCCCGCTGACAGGGGGCGCTGAGCAGTTCTTC | TRBV9 | NA | TRBD1 | TRBJ2-1
CASSWDVAGAGNEQFF | TGTGCCAGCAGTTGGGACGTAGCGGGAGCGGGCAATGAGCAGTTCTTC | TRBV27 | NA | TRBD2 | TRBJ2-1
CASSQTHYEQYF | TGTGCCAGCAGTCAAACCCACTACGAGCAGTACTTC | TRBV7-2 | NA | NA | TRBJ2-7
CASSSEGLAGREQFF | TGTGCCAGCAGCTCGGAGGGACTAGCGGGACGTGAGCAGTTCTTC | TRBV7-8 | NA | TRBD2 | TRBJ2-1
CASSLGQRQETQYF | TGTGCCAGCAGCTTGGGACAGCGTCAAGAGACCCAGTACTTC | TRBV5-4 | NA | NA | TRBJ2-5
CASRGYFPGGARQGGDTGELFF | TGTGCCAGCAGGGGTTATTTTCCAGGAGGGGCAAGACAGGGAGGCGACACCGGGGAGCTGTTTTTT | TRBV2 | NA | NA | TRBJ2-2
CASRLQGADTGELFF | TGTGCCAGCAGGCTACAGGGGGCAGACACCGGGGAGCTGTTTTTT | TRBV7-6 | few | TRBD1 | TRBJ2-2
CASSPLPGYRGYTF | TGTGCCAGCAGCCCCCTCCCAGGGTATCGGGGCTACACCTTC | TRBV7-9 | few | NA | TRBJ1-2
CASSWKQGSVYGYTF | TGTGCCAGCAGCTGGAAACAGGGGAGCGTCTATGGCTACACCTTC | TRBV5-4 | NA | TRBD1 | TRBJ1-2
CASGPGTSVRNEQFF | TGTGCCAGCGGTCCCGGGACTAGCGTTAGGAATGAGCAGTTCTTC | TRBV6-5 | NA | TRBD2 | TRBJ2-1
CASSVAAGGLEQFF | TGTGCCAGCAGCGTAGCAGCGGGAGGTCTTGAGCAGTTCTTC | TRBV9 | NA | TRBD2 | TRBJ2-1
CASSDPQGQGIKTEALF | TGTGCCAGCAGTGACCCCCAGGGGCAGGGCATAAAGACTGAAGCTCTCTTT | TRBV6-1 | once | NA | TRBJ1-1
CASSSGGLAKNIQYF | TGTGCCAGTAGTTCGGGGGGGCTCGCCAAAAACATTCAGTACTTC | TRBV19 | NA | TRBD2 | TRBJ2-4
CASSPDGQGASNQPQHF | TGTGCCAGCAGCCCTGACGGACAGGGGGCGAGCAATCAGCCCCAGCATTTT | TRBV11-2 | NA | TRBD1 | TRBJ1-5
CASSHQNSGANVLTF | TGTGCCAGCAGCCACCAGAACTCTGGGGCCAACGTCCTGACTTTC | TRBV11-3 | few | NA | TRBJ2-6
CASSSPLGRGRLGGYTF | TGTGCCAGTAGTAGCCCCCTGGGGAGGGGGCGCCTGGGGGGCTACACCTTC | TRBV19 | NA | TRBD1 | TRBJ1-2
CAWAGTSDETQYF | TGTGCCTGGGCCGGGACTAGCGACGAGACCCAGTACTTC | TRBV30 | once | TRBD2 | TRBJ2-5
CASLEGPKNIQYF | TGTGCCAGTCTAGAGGGGCCCAAAAACATTCAGTACTTC | TRBV28 | NA | NA | TRBJ2-4
CASSLGGHEDEQYF | TGTGCCAGCAGCTTGGGAGGCCACGAGGACGAGCAGTACTTC | TRBV7-9 | NA | NA | TRBJ2-7
CASSYRRDQPQHF | TGTGCCAGCAGTTACCGTCGGGATCAGCCCCAGCATTTT | TRBV6-5 | NA | NA | TRBJ1-5
CASSYGTSGNNEQFF | TGTGCTAGCAGCTACGGGACTAGCGGCAACAATGAGCAGTTCTTC | TRBV7-7 | NA | TRBD2 | TRBJ2-1
CASSPRSWAGNTIYF | TGTGCCAGCAGCCCTAGATCTTGGGCTGGAAACACCATATATTTT | TRBV7-9 | NA | NA | TRBJ1-3
CASSLSDTVGGNTIYF | TGCGCCAGCAGCCTATCGGACACTGTAGGAGGAAACACCATATATTTT | TRBV5-1 | NA | NA | TRBJ1-3
CAISEGGGVYGYTF | TGTGCCATCAGTGAGGGAGGGGGCGTCTATGGCTACACCTTC | TRBV10-3 | NA | TRBD1 | TRBJ1-2
CASRFPGQGNSYEQYF | TGTGCCAGCAGGTTCCCGGGACAGGGGAACTCCTACGAGCAGTACTTC | TRBV7-2 | NA | TRBD1 | TRBJ2-7